This T cell receptor (beta chain) was observed in a study of blood T cell repertoires in COVID-19. About the study: Samples taken during acute and convalescent COVID-19 were collected in the United States, Italy and Spain.

The CDR3 has 17 residues. The germline CDR1 and CDR2 sequences are MDHEN and SYDVKM. The V end lost 10 bases, the J end lost 2 bases, and 24 bases lay between the germline ends. Original handling: Scientists estimated how many nucleated cells there were by amplifying reference gene primers. Only in-frame clones appear in the TCRdb table, and some are missing; sequencing was by immunoSEQ multiplex PCR. The DNA gave D and trimming, while V, J and clone size come from that table. This table has around 140,000 clones, 81% appearing once. The specimen was peripheral blood. The chain uses TRBV28 and TRBJ1-5; D is possibly TRBD1 (5 bases). This sequence was found in a woman aged 55-70 years with active or convalescent COVID-19. Here the CDR3 reads CATSREGLAPGNQPQHF. CDR3 nucleotides: TGTGCCACTTCCAGGGAAGGTTTGGCGCCGGGCAATCAGCCCCAGCATTTT.